This entry lists 14 T cell receptor beta chains sequenced from one sample in a study of shared clonotypes between healthy human individuals (dated by TCRdb to 2019 to 2021). For the CD8 naive samples, CD45RO-negative cells were positively selected for CCR7, yielding a CD45RA+CCR7+ population from which TemRA cells were excluded. Libraries were built with the immunoSEQ multiplex PCR assay. Imported from immuneACCESS, the table was reduced by TCRdb to in-frame sequences with V and J called. These copies leave out some clones; in studies compared against another copy, an unresolved V gene accounts for under half, and the cause of the remainder is not known. The sample table lists 550,000 to 650,000 clones, 96% of them with a count of one. Approximately 0.1% of the sample goes to the ten largest clones. Material: naive CD8+ T cells sorted from blood. The cell subset or site label of this sample denotes: CD45RA+CCR7+. The receptors come from a woman younger than 45 in good health.

CDR3 nucleotide sequence: TGTGCCAGCAGTTACTTAGCCGGTGGTAGCGGGGAGCTGTTTTTT. This translates into CASSYLAGGSGELFF. V is TRBV6-5 and J is TRBJ2-2; D unclear. Trimming pared 1 base from V and 7 bases from J, leaving 13 bases between. The CDR3 totals 15 residues. The germline V gene has CDR1 MNHEY and CDR2 SVGAGI.

V is TRBV28 and J is TRBJ2-7, with 9 bases that match TRBD1. Germline V lookup: CDR1 MDHEN, CDR2 SYDVKM. Trimming at V came to 6 bases and at J to 6 bases, leaving 15 bases not matched to a gene. The CDR3 consists of 16 residues. The CDR3 reads CASRHRGLGTGPEQYF. The CDR3 nucleotides read TGTGCCAGCAGGCACCGGGGACTTGGGACAGGGCCCGAGCAGTACTTC. The whole variable domain, filled in from reference TRBV28 and TRBJ2-7, reads DVKVTQSSRYLVKRTGEKVFLECVQDMDHENMFWYRQDPGLGLRLIYFSYDVKMKEKGDIPEGYSVSREKKERFSLILESASTNQTSMYLCASRHRGLGTGPEQYFGPGTRLTVT.

Only one count was recorded for this clone. The rearrangement uses TRBV27 and TRBJ2-2, with TRBD1 identical over 7 bases. Germline loops: CDR1 MNHEY, CDR2 SMNVEV (reference sequence). CDR3 length: 16 amino acids. Trimming took 1 base from V and 4 from J; bases not matched to a gene: 6. The DNA of the CDR3 is TGTGCCAGCAGTTTATTTGGACAGGTTACCACCGGGGAGCTGTTTTTT. This codes for CASSLFGQVTTGELFF.

The chain uses TRBV2 and TRBJ1-5, with 7 bases identical to TRBD1. Germline lookup yields CDR1 SNHLY and CDR2 FYNNEI. V lost 4 bases to trimming and J lost 6 bases; unmatched junction nucleotides: 9. This CDR3 contains 15 residues. CDR3 in DNA: TGTGCCAGCAGTGGGGGGACAGCCTCTGCTCAGCCCCAGCATTTT. Its translation: CASSGGTASAQPQHF.

The genes are TRBV19 and TRBJ1-5; TRBD1 agrees at 7 bases. The CDR3 is made up of 15 amino acids. The ends lost 4 bases at V and 4 bases at J; junction bases unmatched: 7. CDR1 LNHDA and CDR2 SQIVND come from the germline V gene (reference sequence). CDR3 sequence: CASSKRQGVNQPQHF. CDR3 coding DNA: TGTGCCAGTAGTAAACGACAGGGAGTGAATCAGCCCCAGCATTTT.

CDR3 nucleotides: TGTGCCAGCCCGTTAGGGGATAGGGCAACGTCAGACAATGAGCAGTTCTTC. Translating it yields CASPLGDRATSDNEQFF. The chain carries TRBV5-8 and TRBJ2-1, with a tentative D call TRBD1 (5 bases). This CDR3 is 17 amino acids long. Germline values: CDR1 SGHTS, CDR2 YDEGEE. The germline V and J ends were trimmed by 7 bases and 5 bases, with 25 bases remaining between them.

The chain employs TRBV28 and TRBJ1-5; D gene unclear. V gave up 4 bases and J gave up 8 bases, with 15 bases separating them. Germline values: CDR1 MDHEN, CDR2 SYDVKM. The CDR3 loop spans 14 amino acids. CDR3 coding DNA: TGTGCCAGCAGTTCCTTGGGTGAACGAGAGCCCCAGCATTTT. Encoded protein: CASSSLGEREPQHF.

In DNA form, the CDR3 reads TGTGCCAGCAGAGTGACAGGTGAGGGCAATCAGCCCCAGCATTTT. It codes for CASRVTGEGNQPQHF. The rearrangement links TRBV6-6 to TRBJ1-5, with D perhaps TRBD1 (6 bases). V dropped 6 bases and J dropped 2 bases, with 14 bases sitting between them. The CDR3 runs 15 residues. Germline CDR1 and CDR2: MNHNY and SVGAGI (reference sequence).

The chain is built from TRBV28 and TRBJ1-6; D not resolved. In germline, CDR1 is MDHEN, CDR2 SYDVKM. The CDR3 has 16 amino acids. Between the trimmed V and J ends, which lost 7 bases and 0 bases, there was a span of 13 bases. This CDR3 reads CASNSPLSSYNSPLHF. CDR3 coding DNA: TGTGCCAGCAACTCCCCTCTAAGCTCCTATAATTCACCCCTCCACTTT.

In the case of this clone: Other DNA sequences from this sample encode an identical CDR3 as well. The chain is built from TRBV19 and TRBJ1-5, with no clear D. The CDR3 has 14 amino acids. Germline V gene lookup returns CDR1 LNHDA and CDR2 SQIVND (reference sequence). V was pared by 3 bases and J by 3 bases, with 9 bases between. For the CDR3, the DNA is TGTGCCAGTAGTATTCGGGATTCCAATCAGCCCCAGCATTTT. Translated: CASSIRDSNQPQHF.

The CDR3 spells CASRGTSGRGYEQYF. The CDR3 nucleotides read TGTGCCAGCAGAGGGACTAGCGGGAGGGGTTACGAGCAGTACTTC. V and J are TRBV2 and TRBJ2-7; TRBD2 matches 16 bases. CDR3 size: 15 residues. Trimming at V came to 6 bases and at J to 4 bases, leaving 3 bases not matched to a gene. Per the germline V gene, CDR1 is SNHLY and CDR2 is FYNNEI.

The V and J genes are TRBV13 and TRBJ2-7; 8 bases fit TRBD1. CDR1 is PRHDT, CDR2 FYEKMQ, per germline (reference sequence). J gave up 4 bases and V 5 bases, and 7 bases lay outside the gene matches. This CDR3 has 14 amino acids. The CDR3 protein is CASSARTGKYEQYF. CDR3 DNA sequence: TGTGCCAGCAGCGCCCGGACAGGGAAGTACGAGCAGTACTTC.

The chain has TRBV11-2 and TRBJ2-7; D gene unclear. The CDR3 loop spans 13 amino acids. Germline V gives CDR1 SGHAT, CDR2 FQNNGV. Trimming took 0 bases from V and 3 from J, leaving 6 bases between them. The CDR3 coding sequence is TGTGCCAGCAGCTTAGACGGATACTACGAGCAGTACTTC. It specifies CASSLDGYYEQYF.

The gene calls are TRBV11-3 and TRBJ2-5, with TRBD1 matching over 9 bases. With 1 base clipped from V and 2 bases from J, the junction kept 11 bases outside the gene matches. Germline CDR1 is SGHNT and CDR2 is YENEEA. The CDR3 is 18 amino acids. Here the CDR3 DNA reads TGTGCCAGCAGCTTAGGTCTGGGGACAGGGTCGGAGCAAGAGACCCAGTACTTC. This gives the protein CASSLGLGTGSEQETQYF. Looking up the rest from reference TRBV11-3 and TRBJ2-5 gives the full variable domain: EAGVVQSPRYKIIEKKQPVAFWCNPISGHNTLYWYLQNLGQGPELLIRYENEEAVDDSQLPKDRFSAERLKGVDSTLKIQPAELGDSAVYLCASSLGLGTGSEQETQYFGPGTRLLVL.